These 19 T cell receptor beta chains originate from one sample sequenced in a study of shared clonotypes between healthy human individuals. Some clones are missing from TCRdb's copy, which holds only in-frame ones; the method was immunoSEQ multiplex PCR. The sample holds some 2,500,000 clones, about 90% seen once. Sequencing was carried out using naive CD4+ T cells from PBMCs. Subset here: CD45RA+ positively selected. The receptor source for this set is a man aged 18-30 years in good health. Some clones in this sample may be carry-over from other donors' samples.

Concerning this clone: The sample has other DNA sequences that encode this CDR3 too. The rearrangement joins TRBV5-4 to TRBJ2-3; tentatively, D is TRBD2 (6 bases). The CDR3 is made up of 15 amino acids. Trimming left V 0 bases short and J 1 base short, with 9 bases between. Germline lookup yields CDR1 SGHNT and CDR2 YYREEE (reference sequence). In DNA, the CDR3 is TGTGCCAGCAGCTTGGCGGGAGCGGGCACAGATACGCAGTATTTT. It is translated as CASSLAGAGTDTQYF.

The chain carries TRBV6-6 and TRBJ2-3; TRBD1 is a possible D gene (5 bases). Germline-derived CDR1 and CDR2 are MNHNY and SVGAGI (reference sequence). V gave up 0 bases and J gave up 4 bases, with 5 bases separating them. CDR3 length: 13 residues. CDR3 DNA sequence: TGTGCCAGCAGTTACTCCAGGGCAGATACGCAGTATTTT. Protein: CASSYSRADTQYF.

The genes are TRBV6-6 and TRBJ1-6, with 9 positions matching TRBD1. With 5 bases clipped from V and 7 bases from J, the junction kept 9 bases outside the gene matches. Germline lookup yields CDR1 MNHNY and CDR2 SVGAGI (reference sequence). This CDR3 has 16 residues. CDR3 nucleotide sequence: TGTGCCAGCAGTCCGTCCCGCGGGACAGGGAATTCACCCCTCCACTTT. Its translation: CASSPSRGTGNSPLHF.

The chain carries TRBV5-6 and TRBJ1-5; D not resolved. CDR1 SGHDT and CDR2 YYEEEE come from the germline V gene. The CDR3 runs 14 residues. Trimming removed 5 bases from V and 0 bases from J, with 9 bases in between. CDR3 sequence (DNA): TGTGCCAGCAGACCGGATCATAGCAATCAGCCCCAGCATTTT. Encoded protein: CASRPDHSNQPQHF.

The chain is built from TRBV5-1 and TRBJ2-7, with D possibly matching TRBD2 (5 bases). The CDR3 length is 13 residues. V was trimmed by 3 bases and J by 9 bases, leaving 16 bases between them. Germline V gene sequence: CDR1 SGHRS, CDR2 YFSETQ. This chain's CDR3 is CASSSLMGEGQYF. The CDR3 DNA follows: TGCGCCAGCAGCTCCCTGATGGGAGAGGGGCAGTACTTC.

CDR3 nucleotides: TGTGCCAGCAGTGGCGGAGGGGCCCAAGAGACCCAGTACTTC. This gives the protein CASSGGGAQETQYF. This chain uses TRBV2 with TRBJ2-5, with a possible D match to TRBD2 (6 bases). Deletions cut 4 bases from V and 1 base from J, with 10 bases between. There are 14 residues in the CDR3. Germline CDR1 and CDR2: SNHLY and FYNNEI.

V and J are TRBV21-1 and TRBJ2-7; the table's D call, TRBD2, has no DNA check behind it. TRBV21-1 is a pseudogene segment. The CDR3 extends over 16 amino acids. The CDR3 bases are TGTGCCAGCAGCAAAAGGGATAGCGGGACTCGTGACGAGCAGTACTTC. Protein product: CASSKRDSGTRDEQYF.

The chain is built from TRBV28 and TRBJ2-5; D is unclear. The germline V gene encodes CDR1 MDHEN and CDR2 SYDVKM. Trimming stripped 3 bases from V and 5 bases from J, with 13 bases between. This CDR3 is built from 14 residues. CDR3 coding DNA: TGTGCCAGCAGTTTGACGGCGTCGCCGGAGACCCAGTACTTC. Translated, it gives CASSLTASPETQYF.

With respect to this clone: This same CDR3 is encoded by further DNA sequences in the sample. The chain links TRBV9 to TRBJ2-1; D might be TRBD1 (5 bases). The CDR3 extends over 16 amino acids. With 0 bases removed from V and 0 bases from J, the gap between germline ends came to 10 bases. Germline V CDR1 and CDR2: SGDLS, YYNGEE. CDR3: CASSVAGRASYNEQFF. The DNA for the CDR3 is TGTGCCAGCAGCGTAGCTGGCAGGGCCTCCTACAATGAGCAGTTCTTC.

The rearrangement links TRBV2 to TRBJ2-3; D possibly corresponds to TRBD2 (5 bases). V shed 5 bases and J shed 14 bases, with 17 bases lying between them. CDR3 length: 12 residues. In germline, CDR1 is SNHLY, CDR2 FYNNEI. The CDR3 loop is CASSSAGPSAYF. CDR3 in DNA: TGTGCCAGCAGTTCCGCGGGTCCATCGGCGTATTTT.

The chain carries TRBV28 and TRBJ2-3; D is perhaps TRBD1 (6 bases). This CDR3 region has 16 residues. The V gene's germline CDR1 is MDHEN and CDR2 SYDVKM. Trimming removed 5 bases at V and 0 bases at J, with 15 bases between. This CDR3 is CASSPGQRISTDTQYF. CDR3 bases: TGTGCCAGCAGTCCCGGACAGCGTATAAGCACAGATACGCAGTATTTT.

The chain couples TRBV6-4 to TRBJ1-1, with D unresolved. V was cut by 2 bases and J by 6 bases, with 13 bases left in between. The CDR3 runs to 14 residues. The germline V gene encodes CDR1 MRHNA and CDR2 SNTAGT. As DNA, the CDR3 is TGTGCCAGCAGTGACGTCACCCCTGCGTCTGAAGCTTTCTTT. Its protein product is CASSDVTPASEAFF.

V usage is TRBV5-1 and J usage is TRBJ2-1; 9 bases agree with TRBD1. This CDR3 is 18 amino acids long. Losses at the gene ends were 3 bases for V and 2 bases for J; bases not matched to a gene: 12. CDR1 and CDR2 from the germline V gene are SGHRS and YFSETQ. Here the CDR3 DNA reads TGCGCCAGCAGCTCGCCCCTGGGACAGGGAGGGACCTACAATGAGCAGTTCTTC. It specifies CASSSPLGQGGTYNEQFF.

This clone was recorded a few times. This sample also contains other DNA sequences that code for the same CDR3. The chain employs TRBV29-1 and TRBJ2-7, with 8 bases identical to TRBD1. The CDR3 is 12 amino acids. With V trimmed by 6 bases and J by 0 bases, 1 base remained unmatched. Germline V gene lookup returns CDR1 SQVTM and CDR2 ANQGSEA. CDR3 sequence: CSVGQASYEQYF. CDR3 bases: TGCAGCGTGGGACAGGCCTCCTACGAGCAGTACTTC.

This chain links TRBV5-4 with TRBJ2-2, with 8 bases that match TRBD1. Germline assignment: CDR1 SGHNT and CDR2 YYREEE (reference sequence). The length of the CDR3 is 18 residues. The V gene end was trimmed by 4 bases and the J gene end by 1 base; junction bases not matched to a gene: 12. CDR3 region: CASSPRLGTGENTGELFF. The CDR3 DNA reads as TGTGCCAGCAGCCCCCGCCTCGGGACAGGAGAGAACACCGGGGAGCTGTTTTTT.

In DNA form, the CDR3 reads TGTGCCAGCAGCAGAGCAGGGGCAGACACCGGGGAGCTGTTTTTT. Translating it yields CASSRAGADTGELFF. The chain carries TRBV5-4 and TRBJ2-2; D might be TRBD1 (6 bases). The CDR3 spans 15 residues. Trimming removed 4 bases at V and 3 bases at J, with 13 bases between. Germline V CDR1 and CDR2: SGHNT, YYREEE (reference sequence).

V gene TRBV4-1 combines with J gene TRBJ1-2; D is uncertain. This CDR3 spans 13 amino acids. Germline V gene lookup returns CDR1 MGHRA and CDR2 YSYEKL. V lost 0 bases and J lost 3, with 5 bases in between. Here the CDR3 reads CASSQDTHYGYTF. CDR3 in DNA: TGCGCCAGCAGCCAAGATACGCACTATGGCTACACCTTC.

This chain uses TRBV29-1 with TRBJ2-3; possibly TRBD1 or TRBD2 for D (5 bases each). V shed 4 bases and J shed 4 bases, with 12 bases lying between them. Germline V lookup: CDR1 SQVTM, CDR2 ANQGSEA. The CDR3 loop spans 13 amino acids. In DNA, the CDR3 is TGCAGCGTTGTCCCCGGGGCCCCAGATACGCAGTATTTT. The encoded protein is CSVVPGAPDTQYF.

For this clone: This specimen includes other DNA sequences encoding the same CDR3. The chain has TRBV7-9 and TRBJ2-5; D not resolved. The CDR3 totals 12 residues. Germline assignment: CDR1 SEHNR and CDR2 FQNEAQ (reference sequence). Trimming cost V 4 bases and J 5 bases, with 8 bases left between them. The CDR3 spells CASSSEGETQYF. CDR3 in DNA: TGTGCCAGCAGCTCGGAAGGGGAGACCCAGTACTTC.